The rows below give T cell receptor beta chains drawn from one sample of a study of a mutant IDH1 vaccine in newly diagnosed glioma. Antigens for these TCRs are unknown. Method: immunoSEQ multiplex PCR; TCRdb's copy keeps in-frame clones and lacks some. This table has about 72,000 clones, 84% appearing once. The material was PBMCs, obtained from a glioma patient whose treatment included an IDH1 peptide vaccine. The receptors derive from a man aged 18 to 29 with glioma. Both conserved end residues are trimmed from each CDR3.

J gene,V gene,CDR3 protein
TRBJ1-2,TRBV21-1,ASKEKQDRGRSYGYT
TRBJ1-1,TRBV5-1,ASSLAAAGGTTEAF
TRBJ2-3,TRBV5-1,ASSVTGTRGDTQY
TRBJ1-4,TRBV9,ASSTQNRGELF
TRBJ2-1,TRBV13,ASRGGDRAPYNEQF
TRBJ2-7,TRBV30,AWSVQGPPVEQY
TRBJ1-1,TRBV27,ASSLVRGRQAF
TRBJ2-7,TRBV6-5,ASSYDYQYEQY
TRBJ2-3,TRBV5-4,ASSPDHYRLTDTQY
TRBJ1-4,TRBV10-1,ASSGFGNEKLF
TRBJ2-1,TRBV5-4,ASSLPAGASYNEQF
TRBJ2-7,TRBV4-3,ASSQEAPDRGRMYEQY
TRBJ2-7,TRBV18,ASSPSIGRGEYGEQY
TRBJ2-1,TRBV5-6,ASSTGWPRDEQF
TRBJ1-6,TRBV2,ASSEGWTRASNSPLH
TRBJ1-5,TRBV27,ASSLGLSNQPQH
TRBJ2-7,TRBV10-3,AISGSTGRSYEQY
TRBJ1-2,TRBV27,ASSSIGDRLYGYT
TRBJ2-5,TRBV5-4,ASSLEGETQY
TRBJ2-7,TRBV18,ASSPPGQGYEQY
TRBJ2-5,TRBV7-2,ASSRLGDRLPRETQY
TRBJ2-2,TRBV5-6,ASRVTGNTGELF
TRBJ1-6,TRBV30,AWSVGHNSPLH
TRBJ2-1,TRBV5-1,ASNAGDNNEQF
TRBJ2-7,TRBV11-2,ASSLERTGRDEQY
TRBJ1-1,TRBV18,ASSPWGRMNTEAF
TRBJ1-1,TRBV28,ASSLGGTTGTEAF
TRBJ2-7,TRBV6-1,ASRDLYEQY
TRBJ2-7,TRBV5-6,ASSQGWSYEQY
TRBJ2-7,TRBV21-1,ASSRPGLAVPVSYEQY
TRBJ1-6,TRBV5-4,ASSLDPSQPLH
TRBJ1-5,TRBV19,ASKRLWGGNQPQH
TRBJ1-2,TRBV5-4,ASSLNGRWYGYT
TRBJ2-7,TRBV5-1,ASSLGPGIEIDEQY
TRBJ1-5,TRBV7-2,ASSSPGTGNQPQH
TRBJ2-1,TRBV5-6,ASSDGRALGEQF